What follows is one TCR beta chain and its context. What it recognizes is unknown. V shed 10 bases, J shed 4 bases, and the junction held 10 bases outside the gene matches. Germline-derived CDR1 and CDR2 are SNHLY and FYNNEI. This CDR3 region has 14 residues. This specimen comes from a study of cytomegalovirus exposure and HLA in healthy donors. Looking at the study overall: In an early release, HLA-typed donors contributed approximately 82 million unique TCR sequences. Study-wide results and limits: Altogether, about 160 TCR beta chains were recorded as cytomegalovirus-associated. Analysis was performed later, and it showed HLA-associated TCR beta chains to be more clonally expanded than equally common others.

PCR used 60 Vbeta primers and 13 Jbeta primers. Here immunoSEQ multiplex PCR was the method, and the copy in TCRdb shows in-frame clones only, minus some. This sample contains around 100,000 clones. Donors counted as nominally healthy when sampled, yet unrecorded immune exposures were likely. V usage is TRBV2 and J usage is TRBJ2-3, with TRBD2 matching 8 bases. This sequence originates from a man aged 40-49 years in good health and CMV-seronegative. The sequencing sample was made of PBMCs. The CDR3, as DNA: TGTGCCAACAGGAAGACTAGCGTTCCAGATACGCAGTATTTT. Protein product: CANRKTSVPDTQYF. The entire variable domain, with the rest obtained from reference TRBV2 and TRBJ2-3, is as follows: EPEVTQTPSHQVTQMGQEVILRCVPISNHLYFYWYRQILGQKVEFLVSFYNNEISEKSEIFDDQFSVERPDGSNFTLKIRSTKLEDSAMYFCANRKTSVPDTQYFGPGTRLTVL.